This T cell receptor beta chain came from a study of identifying expanded T cells in peripheral blood. Concerning this clone: Its antigen is undetermined.

Assay used: immunoSEQ multiplex PCR; TCRdb lists only in-frame clones, some missing. The sample consists of around 130,000 clones, 65% to 90% of them appearing once. Germline CDR1 and CDR2: KGHSH and LQKENI. V lost 6 bases to trimming and J lost 10 bases, with 9 bases between them. CDR3 length: 10 amino acids. Overall study results and limits: Over around two and four weeks, about 15 and 19 clones changed, versus roughly 1.1 between replicates.

During the collection period, no donor immune events like infections were recorded. The chain employs TRBV18 and TRBJ1-1; D gene ambiguous. Material: blood. The receptor was derived from a person aged 18 to 70 in good health. CDR3 loop: CASSSAGAFF. The CDR3 nucleotides are TGTGCCAGCTCTTCGGCTGGAGCTTTCTTT.